The entry that follows covers one TCR beta chain sequence. Its antigen is currently unknown. The data are from a study of T-cell memory formation after mild COVID-19. Points from the study as a whole: CD4+ contracting clones were found mainly in CM and EM, and CD8+ ones in EMRA. Clones contracting over day 15 to 85 were CD4/CD8 balanced, with later expanders leaning CD4+.

The CDR3 spans 18 residues. Using its own MiXCR run on the 5' RACE reads, TCRdb lists one record per CDR3 protein. The sample shows 500,000 to 600,000 distinct CDR3 sequences, about a sixth of them seen only once. The receptor was derived from an adult woman who had mild COVID-19 (a few samples of this study predate the infection). Cell type and time point are not known. The specimen sequenced was PBMCs or a T cell subset sorted from them (not recorded which). V usage is TRBV21-1 and J usage is TRBJ1-5. TRBV21-1 is given as a pseudogene. The CDR3 DNA sequence: TGTGCCAGCAGCAACGAGACTCCTAAGAGTTATAGCAATCAGCCCCAGCATTTT. Its translation is CASSNETPKSYSNQPQHF.